Listed below are T cell receptor beta chains from one sample, sequenced in a study of T cell responses to AZD1222 COVID-19 vaccine. Measured with immunoSEQ multiplex PCR; TCRdb has only the in-frame clones, and not every one. The sample contains roughly 60,000 clones, approximately 80% of which appear only once. Sample: peripheral blood, taken 28 days after the second AZD1222 dose. These receptors all stem from an adult who received the AZD1222 COVID-19 vaccine. Each CDR3 is given with its conserved first and last residue.

cdr3_aa: CASSLGVTGGYEQYF
v_call: TRBV5-5
j_call: TRBJ2-7

cdr3_aa: CASSLGLAGGTGELFF
v_call: TRBV5-4
j_call: TRBJ2-2

cdr3_aa: CASSPGQSSYNSPLHF
v_call: TRBV18
j_call: TRBJ1-6

cdr3_aa: CASSQGGTGSGVQTDTQYF
v_call: TRBV4-2
j_call: TRBJ2-3

cdr3_aa: CASSLAGVVTGELFF
v_call: TRBV28
j_call: TRBJ2-2

cdr3_aa: CASCRTGGAWGYTF
v_call: TRBV7-9
j_call: TRBJ1-2

cdr3_aa: CASSLTTGELFF
v_call: TRBV5-6
j_call: TRBJ2-2

cdr3_aa: CASEGRTYGYTF
v_call: TRBV12-5
j_call: TRBJ1-2

cdr3_aa: CASSRTSGGAKQFF
v_call: TRBV28
j_call: TRBJ2-1

cdr3_aa: CASSPSTQGEKLFF
v_call: TRBV5-1
j_call: TRBJ1-4

cdr3_aa: CASRGGYNEQFF
v_call: TRBV25-1
j_call: TRBJ2-1

cdr3_aa: CASRLNWVQPQHF
v_call: TRBV6-5
j_call: TRBJ1-5

cdr3_aa: CASTEAGNYEQYF
v_call: TRBV7-9
j_call: TRBJ2-7

cdr3_aa: CASTRTGAGNTDTQYF
v_call: TRBV5-1
j_call: TRBJ2-3

cdr3_aa: CASSEDLVEKLFF
v_call: TRBV2
j_call: TRBJ1-4

cdr3_aa: CASKGWDNNEKLFF
v_call: TRBV27
j_call: TRBJ1-4

cdr3_aa: CASSLVVTGVGAFF
v_call: TRBV7-2
j_call: TRBJ1-1

cdr3_aa: CASSFRGNEKLFF
v_call: TRBV28
j_call: TRBJ1-4

cdr3_aa: CASRDGRANEKLFF
v_call: TRBV13
j_call: TRBJ1-4

cdr3_aa: CASSPAGASGHNEQFF
v_call: TRBV7-7
j_call: TRBJ2-1

cdr3_aa: CASSYETPPYEQYF
v_call: TRBV5-1
j_call: TRBJ2-7

cdr3_aa: CASKRHSGANVLTF
v_call: TRBV27
j_call: TRBJ2-6

cdr3_aa: CATSDFTRGDTQYF
v_call: TRBV24-1
j_call: TRBJ2-3

cdr3_aa: CAARDRVAEAFF
v_call: TRBV6-5
j_call: TRBJ1-1

cdr3_aa: CASSAGTASNQPQHF
v_call: TRBV9
j_call: TRBJ1-5

cdr3_aa: CASSLEVAGGPSEQFF
v_call: TRBV7-3
j_call: TRBJ2-1

cdr3_aa: CASSLGQLAGNTIYF
v_call: TRBV5-5
j_call: TRBJ1-3

cdr3_aa: CASSLGTSEAFF
v_call: TRBV5-1
j_call: TRBJ1-1

cdr3_aa: CASTQTLRQAPYEQYF
v_call: TRBV14
j_call: TRBJ2-7

cdr3_aa: CASTTLAGGYNEQFF
v_call: TRBV6-5
j_call: TRBJ2-1

cdr3_aa: CASSLGLAGAVSYEQYF
v_call: TRBV14
j_call: TRBJ2-7

cdr3_aa: CATMDRGSSYEQYF
v_call: TRBV28
j_call: TRBJ2-7

cdr3_aa: CASSPEGNEQFF
v_call: TRBV18
j_call: TRBJ2-1

cdr3_aa: CASSLRGFYNSPLHF
v_call: TRBV19
j_call: TRBJ1-6

cdr3_aa: CASSLSPDTQYF
v_call: TRBV13
j_call: TRBJ2-3

cdr3_aa: CASSPSGRTNYNEQFF
v_call: TRBV18
j_call: TRBJ2-1